What follows is one TCR beta chain and its context. The sample comes from a study of OX40 agonist ivuxolimab in advanced cancers. CDR3 size: 12 residues. Germline CDR1 and CDR2: SNHLY and FYNNEI. The V end lost 4 bases, the J end lost 9 bases, and 10 bases lay between the germline ends. The method was immunoSEQ multiplex PCR; TCRdb's version includes in-frame clones alone and lacks a portion of them. The sample has around 30,000 clones, around 90% seen once. The V call is TRBV2, the J call TRBJ2-1, with a possible D match to TRBD1 (6 bases). The specimen was CD4+ or CD8+ T cells sorted from blood, collected in a trial of the OX40 agonist ivuxolimab. The origin of this receptor is an adult with an advanced solid tumor such as melanoma, head and neck, liver or kidney cancer. In DNA form, the CDR3 reads TGTGCCAGCAGTGCAGACAGGAGTGAGCAGTTCTTC. It is translated as CASSADRSEQFF.